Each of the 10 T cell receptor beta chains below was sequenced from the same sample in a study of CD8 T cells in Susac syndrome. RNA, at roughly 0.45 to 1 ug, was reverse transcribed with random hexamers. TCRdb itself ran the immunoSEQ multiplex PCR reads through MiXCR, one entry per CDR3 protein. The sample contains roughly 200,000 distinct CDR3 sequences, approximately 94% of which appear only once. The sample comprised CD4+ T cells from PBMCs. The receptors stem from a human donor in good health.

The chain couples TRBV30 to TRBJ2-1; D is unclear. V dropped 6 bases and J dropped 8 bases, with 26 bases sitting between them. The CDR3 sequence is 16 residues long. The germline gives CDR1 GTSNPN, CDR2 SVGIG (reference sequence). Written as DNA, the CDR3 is TGTGCCTGCCAGCCCTTTCAGTTTGGCTCCGCTGATGAGCAGTTCTTC. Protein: CACQPFQFGSADEQFF.

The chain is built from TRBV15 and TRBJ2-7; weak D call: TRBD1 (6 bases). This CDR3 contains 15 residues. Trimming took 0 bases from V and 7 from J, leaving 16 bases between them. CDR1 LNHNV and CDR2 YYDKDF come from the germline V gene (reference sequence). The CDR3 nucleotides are TGTGCCACCAGCAGAGATATAACAGGGTCAGAGGAGCAGTACTTC. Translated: CATSRDITGSEEQYF. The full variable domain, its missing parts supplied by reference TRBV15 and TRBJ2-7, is DAMVIQNPRYQVTQFGKPVTLSCSQTLNHNVMYWYQQKSSQAPKLLFHYYDKDFNNEADTPDNFQSRRPNTSFCFLDIRSPGLGDTAMYLCATSRDITGSEEQYFGPGTRLTVT.

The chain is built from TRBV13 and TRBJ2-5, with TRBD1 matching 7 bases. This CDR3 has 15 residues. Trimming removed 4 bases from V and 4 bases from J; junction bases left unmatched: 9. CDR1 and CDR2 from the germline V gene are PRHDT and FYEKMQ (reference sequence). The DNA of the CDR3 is TGTGCCAGCAGCTACCAACAGGGGTCGAGAGAGACCCAGTACTTC. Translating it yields CASSYQQGSRETQYF.

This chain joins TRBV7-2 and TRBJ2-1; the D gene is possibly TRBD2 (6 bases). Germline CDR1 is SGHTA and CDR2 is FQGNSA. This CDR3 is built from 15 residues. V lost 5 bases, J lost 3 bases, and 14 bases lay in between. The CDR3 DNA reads TGTGCCAGCAGCAAAGCGGGCTTCAACTACAATGAGCAGTTCTTC. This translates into CASSKAGFNYNEQFF.

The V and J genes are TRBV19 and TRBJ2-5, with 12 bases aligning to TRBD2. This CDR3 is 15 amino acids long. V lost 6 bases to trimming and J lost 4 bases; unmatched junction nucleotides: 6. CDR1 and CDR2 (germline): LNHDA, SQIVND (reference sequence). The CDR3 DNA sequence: TGTGCCAGTAGCCCGACTAGCGGGAGAGGAGAGACCCAGTACTTC. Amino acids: CASSPTSGRGETQYF.

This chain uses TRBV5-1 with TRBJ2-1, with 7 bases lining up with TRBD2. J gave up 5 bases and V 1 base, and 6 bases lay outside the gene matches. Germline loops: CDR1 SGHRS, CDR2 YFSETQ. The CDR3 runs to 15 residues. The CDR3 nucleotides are TGCGCCAGCAGCTTGTTCCTAGCGGCAAACAATGAGCAGTTCTTC. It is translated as CASSLFLAANNEQFF. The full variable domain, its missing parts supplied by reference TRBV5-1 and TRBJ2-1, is KAGVTQTPRYLIKTRGQQVTLSCSPISGHRSVSWYQQTPGQGLQFLFEYFSETQRNKGNFPGRFSGRQFSNSRSEMNVSTLELGDSALYLCASSLFLAANNEQFFGPGTRLTVL.

This chain's CDR3 is CASRQTGGYEQYF. In DNA, the CDR3 is TGTGCCAGCAGACAAACAGGGGGCTACGAGCAGTACTTC. The chain carries TRBV27 and TRBJ2-7; 8 positions agree with TRBD1. This CDR3 is built from 13 residues. Germline loops: CDR1 MNHEY, CDR2 SMNVEV (reference sequence). The junction had 4 bases not matched to a gene; V was cut back by 6 bases and J by 3 bases.

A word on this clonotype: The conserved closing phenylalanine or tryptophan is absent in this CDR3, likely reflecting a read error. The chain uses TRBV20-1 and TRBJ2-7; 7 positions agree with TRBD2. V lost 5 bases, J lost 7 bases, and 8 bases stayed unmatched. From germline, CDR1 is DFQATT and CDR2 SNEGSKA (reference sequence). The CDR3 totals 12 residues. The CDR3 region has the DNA TGCAGTGCTCCGACTAGCATTCAAGAGCAGTACCTC. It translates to CSAPTSIQEQYL.

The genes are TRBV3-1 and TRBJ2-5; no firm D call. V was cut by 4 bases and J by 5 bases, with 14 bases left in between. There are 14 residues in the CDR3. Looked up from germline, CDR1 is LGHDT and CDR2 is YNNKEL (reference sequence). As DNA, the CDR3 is TGTGCCAGCAGCCCTCGGATCCTGAGGGAGACCCAGTACTTC. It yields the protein CASSPRILRETQYF.

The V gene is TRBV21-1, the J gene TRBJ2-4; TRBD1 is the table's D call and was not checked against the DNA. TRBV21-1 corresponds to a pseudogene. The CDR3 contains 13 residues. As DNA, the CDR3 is TGTGCCCGACAGGGGCTAGCCAAAAACATTCAGTACTTC. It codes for CARQGLAKNIQYF.